The 20 T cell receptor beta chains presented below share a single source sample, sequenced in a study of CXCR3-negative and CXCR3-positive naive CD8 T cells. Carrying UMI labels, the TRB cDNA libraries were prepared through 5' RACE. TCRdb reprocessed the 5' RACE reads, keeping one entry per CDR3 protein, no DNA. The repertoire table contains tens of thousands of distinct CDR3 sequences. Sequences were obtained from naive CXCR3- CD8+ T cells from blood. The sample's subset: CD45RO-CCR7+CD27+CD95- naive CD8+ T cells lacking CXCR3 (TNR3-). The receptor set was obtained from a human donor in good health. Some clones in this sample may be carry-over from other donors' samples.

The genes are TRBV25-1 and TRBJ1-5; the TRBD1 assignment by TCRdb is unverifiable without DNA. The length of the CDR3 is 13 residues. Germline V gene lookup returns CDR1 MGHDK and CDR2 SYGVNS. The CDR3 sequence: CASSEARGQPQHF.

The V call is TRBV7-2, the J call TRBJ2-5; lacking DNA, the TRBD1 call made by TCRdb goes unchecked. Per the germline V gene, CDR1 is SGHTA and CDR2 is FQGNSA. CDR3 size: 16 residues. CDR3 sequence reads: CASSSSGRAREETQYF.

The V and J genes are TRBV7-3 and TRBJ2-3; with no DNA, the TCRdb D assignment of TRBD1 cannot be verified. The CDR3 consists of 15 residues. The germline gives CDR1 SGHTA, CDR2 FQGTGA. The CDR3 protein is CASSLIGGYTDTQYF.

J is TRBJ2-1 and V is TRBV20-1; TCRdb names TRBD2, which stays unverified in the absence of DNA. This CDR3 spans 16 amino acids. Germline lookup yields CDR1 DFQATT and CDR2 SNEGSKA (reference sequence). CDR3 region: CSASELAGYKYNEQFF.

This chain links TRBV25-1 with TRBJ1-2. This CDR3 is 14 amino acids long. Germline CDR1 and CDR2: MGHDK and SYGVNS. CDR3 protein: CASSSPTEVYGYTF.

The J gene is TRBJ2-1, the V gene TRBV5-1. The CDR3 contains 13 residues. CDR1 and CDR2 from the germline V gene are SGHRS and YFSETQ. CDR3 sequence: CASSLDPVGEQFF.

The chain uses TRBV5-5 and TRBJ2-7; the D call of TRBD2 rests on TCRdb alone, since no DNA is present to check it. The CDR3 totals 15 residues. The germline V gene encodes CDR1 SGHKS and CDR2 YYEKEE (reference sequence). CDR3 amino acids: CASSPGFPSGPEQYF.

V and J are TRBV27 and TRBJ2-7. The CDR3 loop spans 14 amino acids. CDR1 and CDR2 (germline): MNHEY, SMNVEV (reference sequence). The CDR3 here is CASSFQGMVNEQYF.

The chain links TRBV24-1 to TRBJ2-1; there is no DNA to check the TCRdb D call of TRBD1. This CDR3 is built from 16 residues. From germline, CDR1 is KGHDR and CDR2 SFDVKD. The CDR3 is CATSGGLAGSGDEQFF.

The rearrangement uses TRBV6-5 and TRBJ1-5; lacking DNA, the TRBD1 call made by TCRdb goes unchecked. Germline assignment: CDR1 MNHEY and CDR2 SVGAGI. The CDR3 is 13 residues long. The CDR3 reads CASSSGANQPQHF.

The rearrangement joins TRBV24-1 to TRBJ2-1; with no DNA, the TCRdb D assignment of TRBD1 cannot be verified. The germline V gene has CDR1 KGHDR and CDR2 SFDVKD. CDR3 size: 17 residues. The CDR3 loop is CATSDSGDRGLRNEQLF.

The gene calls are TRBV5-6 and TRBJ2-2. CDR3 length: 15 amino acids. Germline CDR1 reads SGHDT; CDR2 reads YYEEEE. CDR3 sequence reads: CASSLDRANTGELFF.

The V gene is TRBV12-3 or TRBV12-4, the J gene TRBJ2-3; TCRdb proposes TRBD1, but this gene call is untestable without DNA. This CDR3 contains 14 residues. This CDR3 is CASHTGPSTDTQYF.

This chain uses TRBV18 with TRBJ2-1; TCRdb gives TRBD1 as the D gene, but with no DNA this cannot be confirmed. The germline CDR1 and CDR2 sequences are KGHSH and LQKENI. CDR3 size: 16 residues. The CDR3 sequence is CASSPLDRKNYNEQFF.

This chain connects TRBV27 to TRBJ2-5; with no DNA, the TCRdb D assignment of TRBD1 cannot be verified. This CDR3 comprises 15 residues. Germline loops: CDR1 MNHEY, CDR2 SMNVEV (reference sequence). The CDR3 is CASSRWAAEKETQYF.

This chain connects TRBV7-2 to TRBJ2-7; TCRdb's D call, TRBD2, is unchecked because there is no DNA. This CDR3 is built from 17 residues. Looked up from germline, CDR1 is SGHTA and CDR2 is FQGNSA. CDR3 region: CASSSGLAGVSLYEQYF. Variable domain in full (rest from reference TRBV7-2 and TRBJ2-7): GAGVSQSPSNKVTEKGKDVELRCDPISGHTALYWYRQSLGQGLEFLIYFQGNSAPDKSGLPSDRFSAERTGGSVSTLTIQRTQQEDSAVYLCASSSGLAGVSLYEQYFGPGTRLTVT.

This chain connects TRBV29-1 to TRBJ2-5. The CDR3 contains 14 residues. Germline CDR1 reads SQVTM; CDR2 reads ANQGSEA. The CDR3 sequence: CSVEGGPWRETQYF. Variable domain in full (rest from reference TRBV29-1 and TRBJ2-5): SAVISQKPSRDICQRGTSLTIQCQVDSQVTMMFWYRQQPGQSLTLIATANQGSEATYESGFVIDKFPISRPNLTFSTLTVSNMSPEDSSIYLCSVEGGPWRETQYFGPGTRLLVL.

The chain joins TRBV12-3 or TRBV12-4 to TRBJ2-1; TCRdb's D call, TRBD1, is unchecked because there is no DNA. The CDR3 contains 13 residues. The CDR3 region is CASSSGSGSEQFF.

The J gene is TRBJ2-1, the V gene TRBV29-1; no DNA is available, so the TRBD1 call from TCRdb remains unchecked. The CDR3 runs to 14 residues. Germline assignment: CDR1 SQVTM and CDR2 ANQGSEA. The CDR3 spells CSVEAWTEDNEQFF.

This rearrangement joins TRBV29-1 to TRBJ1-1. This CDR3 contains 12 residues. Germline CDR1 and CDR2: SQVTM and ANQGSEA. This CDR3 is CSVVGEPEEAFF.